Below, 9 T cell receptor beta chains from the same sample are listed, as sequenced in a study of cytomegalovirus exposure and HLA in healthy donors. The PCR made use of 60 Vbeta and 13 Jbeta primers. Libraries were prepared by immunoSEQ multiplex PCR; TCRdb keeps only in-frame clonotypes and omits some of them. The table has 110,000 to 150,000 clones, roughly 73% seen once. The sample taken for sequencing was PBMCs. These receptors were taken from a female donor in good health and CMV-seronegative.

The J gene is TRBJ2-1, the V gene TRBV9, with TRBD2 matching 8 bases. V was pared by 0 bases and J by 6 bases, with 8 bases of the junction left unmatched. CDR3 length equals 16 residues. Germline V gives CDR1 SGDLS, CDR2 YYNGEE. The CDR3 is CASSVELRGARNEQFF. In DNA form, the CDR3 reads TGTGCCAGCAGCGTAGAATTGCGGGGGGCCCGCAATGAGCAGTTCTTC.

This clone was found a few times. The chain carries TRBV9 and TRBJ2-2; D might be TRBD1 (5 bases). V lost 2 bases and J lost 1, with 6 bases in between. Germline CDR1 reads SGDLS; CDR2 reads YYNGEE. This CDR3 comprises 14 residues. CDR3 sequence reads: CASSVTGNTGELFF. The CDR3 DNA follows: TGTGCCAGCAGCGTTACAGGGAACACCGGGGAGCTGTTTTTT.

In its sample, this clone was seen once. The gene calls are TRBV7-2 and TRBJ1-3; TRBD1 might be the D (5 bases). Germline values: CDR1 SGHTA, CDR2 FQGNSA. Deletions cut 1 base from V and 2 bases from J, with 9 bases between. The CDR3 is made up of 15 amino acids. In nucleotides, the CDR3 is TGTGCCAGCAGCTTAGGGGGGGGACCTGGAAACACCATATATTTT. It translates to CASSLGGGPGNTIYF.

The chain combines TRBV11-2 with TRBJ2-3, with D possibly TRBD2 on 6 matching bases. This CDR3 spans 17 amino acids. V was cut by 1 base and J by 2 bases, with 16 bases left in between. The germline V gene has CDR1 SGHAT and CDR2 FQNNGV. Written as DNA, the CDR3 is TGTGCCAGCAGCTTAGTCGGGCAGGGACTTATCACAGATACGCAGTATTTT. Amino acid sequence: CASSLVGQGLITDTQYF.

V is TRBV27 and J is TRBJ2-1, with D maybe TRBD1 (6 bases). V was cut by 4 bases and J by 0 bases, with 7 bases left in between. The CDR3 has 14 residues. Germline lookup yields CDR1 MNHEY and CDR2 SMNVEV (reference sequence). The CDR3 nucleotides are TGTGCCAGCAGTTCGGACAGCTCCTACAATGAGCAGTTCTTC. This sequence encodes CASSSDSSYNEQFF.

V usage is TRBV5-5 and J usage is TRBJ1-5; D may be TRBD1 (6 bases). The CDR3 loop spans 16 amino acids. The V end lost 1 base, the J end lost 3 bases, and 14 bases lay between the germline ends. Germline loops: CDR1 SGHKS, CDR2 YYEKEE (reference sequence). The DNA for the CDR3 is TGTGCCAGCAGCTTGTTGGCGGGGGCACTCAATCAGCCCCAGCATTTT. Translated, it gives CASSLLAGALNQPQHF.

This chain uses TRBV7-8 with TRBJ2-1, with TRBD1 matching over 7 bases. The CDR3 has 15 amino acids. Germline CDR1 SGHVS, CDR2 FQNEAQ. After removal of 3 bases from V and 4 bases from J, the junction contained 6 bases not matched to a gene. The CDR3 loop reads CASSFTGTEYNEQFF. The CDR3 DNA sequence: TGTGCCAGCAGCTTTACCGGGACAGAATACAATGAGCAGTTCTTC.

This chain uses TRBV11-1 with TRBJ1-2; the match to TRBD1 covers 7 bases. The CDR3 consists of 13 residues. Per germline, CDR1 SGHAT and CDR2 FQDESV (reference sequence). J was trimmed by 4 bases and V by 4 bases; bases with no gene match: 3. This CDR3 is CASSYRGGYGYTF. The DNA of the CDR3 is TGTGCCAGCAGCTACAGGGGTGGCTATGGCTACACCTTC.

This clone was recorded only once. J is TRBJ2-1 and V is TRBV27; weak D call: TRBD2 (6 bases). Germline CDR1 reads MNHEY; CDR2 reads SMNVEV (reference sequence). The CDR3 runs 16 residues. The V and J ends lost 2 bases and 3 bases respectively, with 14 bases between them. The CDR3 here is CASSLRSGVYYNEQFF. The CDR3 nucleotides read TGTGCCAGCAGTTTACGGTCGGGAGTCTACTACAATGAGCAGTTCTTC.